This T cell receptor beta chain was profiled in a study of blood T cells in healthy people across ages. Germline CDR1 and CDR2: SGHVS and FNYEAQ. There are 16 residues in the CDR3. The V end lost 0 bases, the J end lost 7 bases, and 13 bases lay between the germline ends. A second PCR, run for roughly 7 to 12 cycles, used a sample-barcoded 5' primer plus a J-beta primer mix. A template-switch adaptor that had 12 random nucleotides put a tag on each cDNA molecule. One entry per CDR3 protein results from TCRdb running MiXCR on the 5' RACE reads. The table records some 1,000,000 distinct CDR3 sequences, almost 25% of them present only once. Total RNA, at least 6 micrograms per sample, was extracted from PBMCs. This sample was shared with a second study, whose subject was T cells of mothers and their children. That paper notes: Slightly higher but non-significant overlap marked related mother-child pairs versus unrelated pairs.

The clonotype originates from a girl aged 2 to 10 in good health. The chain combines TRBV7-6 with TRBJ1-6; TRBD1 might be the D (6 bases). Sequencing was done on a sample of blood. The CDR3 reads CASSLARTELNSPLHF. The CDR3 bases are TGTGCCAGCAGCTTAGCGAGGACAGAGTTAAATTCACCCCTCCACTTT.